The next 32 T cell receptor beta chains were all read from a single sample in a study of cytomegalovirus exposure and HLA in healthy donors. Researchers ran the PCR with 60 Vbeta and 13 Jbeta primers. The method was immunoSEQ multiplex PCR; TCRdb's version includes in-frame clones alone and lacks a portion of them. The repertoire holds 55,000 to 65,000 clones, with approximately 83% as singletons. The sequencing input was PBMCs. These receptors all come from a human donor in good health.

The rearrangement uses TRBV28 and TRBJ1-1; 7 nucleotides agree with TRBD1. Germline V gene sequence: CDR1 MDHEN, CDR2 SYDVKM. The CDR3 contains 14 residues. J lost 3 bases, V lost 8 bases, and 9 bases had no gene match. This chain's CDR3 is CASGSGGGDTEAFF. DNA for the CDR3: TGTGCCAGCGGGTCAGGGGGTGGGGACACTGAAGCTTTCTTT.

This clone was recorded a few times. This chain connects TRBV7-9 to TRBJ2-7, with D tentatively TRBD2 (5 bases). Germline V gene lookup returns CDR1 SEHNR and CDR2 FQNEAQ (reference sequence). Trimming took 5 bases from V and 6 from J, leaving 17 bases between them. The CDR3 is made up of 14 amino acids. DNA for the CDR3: TGTGCCAGCAGCCCATACGCCAGCGGTCCCGAGCAGTACTTC. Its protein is CASSPYASGPEQYF.

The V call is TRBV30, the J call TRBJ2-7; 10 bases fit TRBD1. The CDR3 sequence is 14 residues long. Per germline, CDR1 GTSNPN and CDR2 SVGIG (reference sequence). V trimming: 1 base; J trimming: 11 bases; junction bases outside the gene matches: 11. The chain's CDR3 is CAWSDGTGVNREYF. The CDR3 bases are TGTGCCTGGAGTGACGGGACAGGGGTCAATAGGGAGTACTTC.

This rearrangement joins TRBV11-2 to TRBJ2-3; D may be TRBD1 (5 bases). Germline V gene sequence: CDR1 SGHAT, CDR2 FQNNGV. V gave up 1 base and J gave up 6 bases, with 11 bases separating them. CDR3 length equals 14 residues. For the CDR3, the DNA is TGTGCCAGCAGCTTAGCACCTTACAGGGATACGCAGTATTTT. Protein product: CASSLAPYRDTQYF.

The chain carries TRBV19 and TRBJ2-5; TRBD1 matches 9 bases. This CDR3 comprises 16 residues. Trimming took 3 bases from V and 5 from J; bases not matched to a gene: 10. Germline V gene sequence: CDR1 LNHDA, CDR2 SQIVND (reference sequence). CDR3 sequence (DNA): TGTGCCAGTAGTATTTTGGGACAGGGTGCGGGGGAGACCCAGTACTTC. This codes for CASSILGQGAGETQYF.

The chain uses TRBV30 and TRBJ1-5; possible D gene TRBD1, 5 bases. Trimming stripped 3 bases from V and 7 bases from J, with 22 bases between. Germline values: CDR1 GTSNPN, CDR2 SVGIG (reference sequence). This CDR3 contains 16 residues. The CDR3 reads CAWSAGLRGLWQPQHF. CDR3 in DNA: TGTGCCTGGAGCGCGGGACTTCGCGGGTTGTGGCAGCCCCAGCATTTT.

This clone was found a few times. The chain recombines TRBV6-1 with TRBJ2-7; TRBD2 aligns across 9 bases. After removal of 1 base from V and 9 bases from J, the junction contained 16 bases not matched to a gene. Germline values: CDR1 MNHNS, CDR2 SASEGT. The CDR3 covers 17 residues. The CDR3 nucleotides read TGTGCCAGCAGTGAAGGTCGTGGTAGCGGGAGCCTACGACGGCAGTACTTC. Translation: CASSEGRGSGSLRRQYF.

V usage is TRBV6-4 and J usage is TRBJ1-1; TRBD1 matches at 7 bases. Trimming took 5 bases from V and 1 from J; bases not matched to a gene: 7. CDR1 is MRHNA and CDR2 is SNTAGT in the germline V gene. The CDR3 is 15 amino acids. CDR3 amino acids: CASSIGQAWNTEAFF. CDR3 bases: TGTGCCAGCAGTATAGGACAGGCCTGGAACACTGAAGCTTTCTTT.

DNA of the CDR3: TGTGCCAGCAGTCACAGGGTGTCTCTAGCGGGGGGGAACACCGGGGAGCTGTTTTTT. It specifies CASSHRVSLAGGNTGELFF. The V and J genes are TRBV7-2 and TRBJ2-2; 11 nucleotides agree with TRBD2. Germline V gene data show CDR1 as SGHTA and CDR2 as FQGNSA. CDR3 size: 19 residues. V dropped 6 bases and J dropped 1; count of bases not matched to a gene: 13.

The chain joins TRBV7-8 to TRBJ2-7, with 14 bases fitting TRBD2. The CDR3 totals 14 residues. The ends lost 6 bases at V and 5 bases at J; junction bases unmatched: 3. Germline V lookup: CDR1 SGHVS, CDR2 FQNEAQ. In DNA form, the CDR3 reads TGTGCCAGCAGTCCGGGACTAGCGGGAGACGAGCAGTACTTC. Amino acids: CASSPGLAGDEQYF.

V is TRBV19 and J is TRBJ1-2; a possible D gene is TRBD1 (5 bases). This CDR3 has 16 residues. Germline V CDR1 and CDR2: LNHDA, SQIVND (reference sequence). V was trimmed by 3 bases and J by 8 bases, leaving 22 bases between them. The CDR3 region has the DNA TGTGCCAGTAGTATCTTACAGGACTCCAACGCGGGAGGCTACACCTTC. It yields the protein CASSILQDSNAGGYTF.

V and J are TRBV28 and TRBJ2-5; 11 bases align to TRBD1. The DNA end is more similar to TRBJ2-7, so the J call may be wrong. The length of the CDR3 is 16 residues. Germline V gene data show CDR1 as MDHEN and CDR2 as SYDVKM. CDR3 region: CASTRPPGQGDYEQYF. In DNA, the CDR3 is TGTGCCAGCACCCGCCCTCCGGGACAGGGGGACTACGAGCAGTACTTC.

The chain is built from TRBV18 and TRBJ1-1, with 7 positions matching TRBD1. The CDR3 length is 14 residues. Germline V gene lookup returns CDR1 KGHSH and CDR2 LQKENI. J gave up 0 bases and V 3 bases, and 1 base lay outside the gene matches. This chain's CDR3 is CASSPGQLNTEAFF. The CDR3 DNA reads TGTGCCAGCTCACCGGGACAGTTGAACACTGAAGCTTTCTTT.

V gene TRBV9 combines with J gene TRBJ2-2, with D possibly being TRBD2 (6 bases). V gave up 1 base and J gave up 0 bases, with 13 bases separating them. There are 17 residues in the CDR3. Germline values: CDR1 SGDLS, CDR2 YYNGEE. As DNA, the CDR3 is TGTGCCAGCAGCGTACACTCGCGGGATGCGAACACCGGGGAGCTGTTTTTT. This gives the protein CASSVHSRDANTGELFF.

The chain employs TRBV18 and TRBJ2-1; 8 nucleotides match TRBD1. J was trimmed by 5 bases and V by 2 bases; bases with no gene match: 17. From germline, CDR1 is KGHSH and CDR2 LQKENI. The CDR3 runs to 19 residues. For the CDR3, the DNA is TGTGCCAGCTCACCAGCCGGACAGGGTGGGTATCGGGGGAACAATGAGCAGTTCTTC. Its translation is CASSPAGQGGYRGNNEQFF.

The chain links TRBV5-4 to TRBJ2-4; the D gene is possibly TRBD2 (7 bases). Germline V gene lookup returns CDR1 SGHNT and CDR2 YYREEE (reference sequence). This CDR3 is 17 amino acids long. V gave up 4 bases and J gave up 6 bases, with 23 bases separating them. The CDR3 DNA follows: TGTGCCAGCAGCAGTGCGGGGGCGGGGGTAGTAGTAAACATTCAGTACTTC. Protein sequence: CASSSAGAGVVVNIQYF.

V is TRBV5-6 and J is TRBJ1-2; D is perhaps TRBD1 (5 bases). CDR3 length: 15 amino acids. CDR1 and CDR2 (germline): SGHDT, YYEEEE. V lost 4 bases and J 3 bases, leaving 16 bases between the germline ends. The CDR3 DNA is TGTGCCAGCAGCCCTACAGTGACAGCTTACTATGGCTACACCTTC. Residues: CASSPTVTAYYGYTF.

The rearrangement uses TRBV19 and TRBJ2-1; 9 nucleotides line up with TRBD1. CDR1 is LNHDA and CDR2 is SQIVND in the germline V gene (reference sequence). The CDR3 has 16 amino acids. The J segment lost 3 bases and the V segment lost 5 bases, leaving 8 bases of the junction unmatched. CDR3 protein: CASSLGTGMFYNEQFF. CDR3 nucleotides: TGTGCCAGTAGTTTGGGGACAGGGATGTTCTACAATGAGCAGTTCTTC.

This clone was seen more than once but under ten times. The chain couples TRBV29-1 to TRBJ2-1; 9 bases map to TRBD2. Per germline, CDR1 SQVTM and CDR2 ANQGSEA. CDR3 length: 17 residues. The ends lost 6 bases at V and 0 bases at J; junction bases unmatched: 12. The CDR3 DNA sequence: TGCAGCGTCCAGGGGAACATAGCGGGGGTCTCCTACAATGAGCAGTTCTTC. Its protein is CSVQGNIAGVSYNEQFF.

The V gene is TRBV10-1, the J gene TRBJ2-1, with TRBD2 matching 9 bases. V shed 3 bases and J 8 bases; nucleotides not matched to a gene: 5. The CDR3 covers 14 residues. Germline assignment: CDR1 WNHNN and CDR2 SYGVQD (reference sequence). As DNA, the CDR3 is TGCGCCAGCAGTGAAGGGCTAGCGGGATATGAGCAGTTCTTC. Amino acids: CASSEGLAGYEQFF.

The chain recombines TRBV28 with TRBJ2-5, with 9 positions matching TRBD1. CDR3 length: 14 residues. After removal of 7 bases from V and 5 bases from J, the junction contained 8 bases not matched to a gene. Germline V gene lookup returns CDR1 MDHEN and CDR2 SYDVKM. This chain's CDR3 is CASKPTGGRETQYF. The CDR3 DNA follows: TGTGCCAGCAAGCCAACAGGGGGCCGGGAGACCCAGTACTTC.

Here the CDR3 DNA reads TGTGCCAGCAGCTTAACAGGGACACCTGGAAACACCATATATTTT. This sequence encodes CASSLTGTPGNTIYF. V usage is TRBV7-3 and J usage is TRBJ1-3; D possibly corresponds to TRBD1 (6 bases). Germline V gene sequence: CDR1 SGHTA, CDR2 FQGTGA. The V gene lost 0 bases and the J gene lost 2 bases, with 8 bases spanning the gap. The CDR3 is 15 residues long.

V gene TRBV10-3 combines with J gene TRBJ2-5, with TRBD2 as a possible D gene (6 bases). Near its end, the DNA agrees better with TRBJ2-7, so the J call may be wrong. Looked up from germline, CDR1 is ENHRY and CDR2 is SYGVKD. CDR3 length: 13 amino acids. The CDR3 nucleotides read TGTGCCATCAGCAAAGTCGGGGGAGGCGAGCAGTACTTC. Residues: CAISKVGGGEQYF.

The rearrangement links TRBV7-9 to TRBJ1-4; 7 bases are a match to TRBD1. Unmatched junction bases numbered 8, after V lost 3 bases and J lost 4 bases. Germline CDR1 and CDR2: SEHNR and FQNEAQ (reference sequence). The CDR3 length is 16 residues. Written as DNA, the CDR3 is TGTGCCAGCAGCTTCGGAGGTGGACAGGTTAATGAAAAACTGTTTTTT. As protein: CASSFGGGQVNEKLFF.

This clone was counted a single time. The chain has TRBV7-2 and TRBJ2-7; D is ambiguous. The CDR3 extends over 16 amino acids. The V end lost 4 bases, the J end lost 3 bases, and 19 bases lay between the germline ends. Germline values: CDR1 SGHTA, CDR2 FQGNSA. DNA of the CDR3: TGTGCCAGCAGCTCCCTCGAAGCAACAGACCTCTACGAGCAGTACTTC. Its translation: CASSSLEATDLYEQYF.

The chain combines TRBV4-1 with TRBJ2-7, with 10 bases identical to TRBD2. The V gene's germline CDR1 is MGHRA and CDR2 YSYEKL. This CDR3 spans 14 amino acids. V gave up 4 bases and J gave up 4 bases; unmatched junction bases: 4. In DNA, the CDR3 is TGCGCCAGCAGCCGTCGAGCGGGAGGGTACGAGCAGTACTTC. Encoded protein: CASSRRAGGYEQYF.

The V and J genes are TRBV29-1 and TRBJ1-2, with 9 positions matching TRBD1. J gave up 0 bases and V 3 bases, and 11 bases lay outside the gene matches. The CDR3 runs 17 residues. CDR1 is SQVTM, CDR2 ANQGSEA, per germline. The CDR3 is CSVDGIDRGSANYGYTF. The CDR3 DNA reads TGCAGCGTTGATGGAATCGACAGGGGGTCTGCTAACTATGGCTACACCTTC.

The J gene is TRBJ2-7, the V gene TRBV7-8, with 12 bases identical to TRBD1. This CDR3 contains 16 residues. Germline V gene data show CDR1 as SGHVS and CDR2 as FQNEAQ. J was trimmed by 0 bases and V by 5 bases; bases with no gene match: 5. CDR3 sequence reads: CASSTPGQGASYEQYF. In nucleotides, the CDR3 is TGTGCCAGCAGCACCCCGGGACAGGGGGCCTCCTACGAGCAGTACTTC. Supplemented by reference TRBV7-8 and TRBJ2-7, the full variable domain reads GAGVSQSPRYKVAKRGQDVALRCDPISGHVSLFWYQQALGQGPEFLTYFQNEAQLDKSGLPSDRFFAERPEGSVSTLKIQRTQQEDSAVYLCASSTPGQGASYEQYFGPGTRLTVT.

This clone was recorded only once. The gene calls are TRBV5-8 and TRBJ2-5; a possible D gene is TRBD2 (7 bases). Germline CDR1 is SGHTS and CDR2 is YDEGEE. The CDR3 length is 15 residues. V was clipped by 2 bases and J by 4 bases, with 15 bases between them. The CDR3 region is CASSFGSRGAETQYF. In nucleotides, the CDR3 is TGTGCCAGCAGCTTCGGGAGCCGGGGGGCAGAGACCCAGTACTTC. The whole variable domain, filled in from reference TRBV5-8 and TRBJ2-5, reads EAGVTQSPTHLIKTRGQQATLRCSPISGHTSVYWYQQALGLGLQFLLWYDEGEERNRGNFPPRFSGRQFPNYSSELNVNALELEDSALYLCASSFGSRGAETQYFGPGTRLLVL.

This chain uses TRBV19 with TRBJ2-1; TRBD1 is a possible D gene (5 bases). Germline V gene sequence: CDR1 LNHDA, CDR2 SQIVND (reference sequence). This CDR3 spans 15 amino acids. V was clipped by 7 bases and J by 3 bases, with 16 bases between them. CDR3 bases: TGTGCCAGTAATCCCCAGGGTTTCGGCTACAATGAGCAGTTCTTC. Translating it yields CASNPQGFGYNEQFF.

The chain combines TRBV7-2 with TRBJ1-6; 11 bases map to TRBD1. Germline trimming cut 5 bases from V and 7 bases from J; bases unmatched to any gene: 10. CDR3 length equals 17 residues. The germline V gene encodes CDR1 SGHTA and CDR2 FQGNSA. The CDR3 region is CASSPTGTGGRNSPLHF. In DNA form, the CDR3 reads TGTGCCAGCAGCCCCACGGGGACAGGGGGTAGGAATTCACCCCTCCACTTT. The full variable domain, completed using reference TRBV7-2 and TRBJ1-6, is GAGVSQSPSNKVTEKGKDVELRCDPISGHTALYWYRQSLGQGLEFLIYFQGNSAPDKSGLPSDRFSAERTGGSVSTLTIQRTQQEDSAVYLCASSPTGTGGRNSPLHFGNGTRLTVT.

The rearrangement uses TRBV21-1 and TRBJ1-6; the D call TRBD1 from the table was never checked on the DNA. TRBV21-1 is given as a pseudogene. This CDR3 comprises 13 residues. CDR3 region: CARPRDNNSPLHF. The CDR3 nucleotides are TGTGCCAGACCCCGGGACAATAATTCACCCCTCCACTTT.